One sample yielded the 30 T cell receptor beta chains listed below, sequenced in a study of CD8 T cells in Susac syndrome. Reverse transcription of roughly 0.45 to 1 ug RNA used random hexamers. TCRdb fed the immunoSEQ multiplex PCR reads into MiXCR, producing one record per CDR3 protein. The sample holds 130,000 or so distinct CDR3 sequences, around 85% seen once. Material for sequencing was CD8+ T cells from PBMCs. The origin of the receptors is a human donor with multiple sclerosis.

DNA for the CDR3: TGTGCCAGCAGTGAAGTTGGCAGTAACTATGGCTACACCTTC. Encoded protein: CASSEVGSNYGYTF. The rearrangement joins TRBV2 to TRBJ1-2; no clear D. Germline-derived CDR1 and CDR2 are SNHLY and FYNNEI. CDR3 length: 14 residues. V gave up 1 base and J gave up 1 base, with 7 bases separating them.

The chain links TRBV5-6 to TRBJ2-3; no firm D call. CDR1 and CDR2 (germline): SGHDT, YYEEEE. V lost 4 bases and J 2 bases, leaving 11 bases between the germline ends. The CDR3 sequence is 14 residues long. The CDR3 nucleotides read TGTGCCAGCAGCCGAAGCAGTTTCACAGATACGCAGTATTTT. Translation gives CASSRSSFTDTQYF.

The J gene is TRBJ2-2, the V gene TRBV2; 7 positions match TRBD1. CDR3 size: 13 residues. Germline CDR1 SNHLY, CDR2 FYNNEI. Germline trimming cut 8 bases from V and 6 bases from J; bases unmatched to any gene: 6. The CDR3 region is CASRQGSAGELFF. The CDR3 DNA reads TGTGCCAGCCGACAGGGCAGCGCCGGGGAGCTGTTTTTT.

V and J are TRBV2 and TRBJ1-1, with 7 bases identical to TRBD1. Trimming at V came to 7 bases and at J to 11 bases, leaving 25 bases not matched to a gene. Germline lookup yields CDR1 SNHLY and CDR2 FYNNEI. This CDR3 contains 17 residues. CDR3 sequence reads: CASIGPNYRTGVSLAFF. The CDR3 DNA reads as TGTGCCAGCATTGGCCCTAATTATAGGACAGGTGTCTCTTTGGCTTTCTTT. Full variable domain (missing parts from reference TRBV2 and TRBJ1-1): EPEVTQTPSHQVTQMGQEVILRCVPISNHLYFYWYRQILGQKVEFLVSFYNNEISEKSEIFDDQFSVERPDGSNFTLKIRSTKLEDSAMYFCASIGPNYRTGVSLAFFGQGTRLTVV.

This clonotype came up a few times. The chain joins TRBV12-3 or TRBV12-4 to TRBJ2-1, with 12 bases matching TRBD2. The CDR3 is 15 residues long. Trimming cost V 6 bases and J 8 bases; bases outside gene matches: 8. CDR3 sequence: CASRVTSGGLDEQFF. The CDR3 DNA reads TGTGCCAGCAGGGTAACTAGCGGGGGGCTCGATGAGCAGTTCTTC.

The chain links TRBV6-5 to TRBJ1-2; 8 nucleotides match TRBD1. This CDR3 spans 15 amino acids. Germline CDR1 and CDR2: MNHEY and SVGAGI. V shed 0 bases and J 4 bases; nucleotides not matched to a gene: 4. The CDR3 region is CASSYSGTGPYGYTF. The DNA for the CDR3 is TGTGCCAGCAGTTACTCCGGGACAGGTCCCTATGGCTACACCTTC.

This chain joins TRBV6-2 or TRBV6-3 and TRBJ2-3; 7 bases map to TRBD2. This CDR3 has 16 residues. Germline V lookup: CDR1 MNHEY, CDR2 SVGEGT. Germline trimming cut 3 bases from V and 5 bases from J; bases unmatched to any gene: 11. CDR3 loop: CASSYLGEGLKDTQYF. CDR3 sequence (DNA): TGTGCCAGCAGTTATTTGGGGGAGGGCCTTAAAGATACGCAGTATTTT.

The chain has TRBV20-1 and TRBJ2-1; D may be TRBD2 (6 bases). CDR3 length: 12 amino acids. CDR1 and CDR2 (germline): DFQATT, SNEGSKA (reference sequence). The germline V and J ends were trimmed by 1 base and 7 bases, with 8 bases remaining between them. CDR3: CSARVGGNEQFF. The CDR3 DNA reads TGCAGTGCTAGAGTTGGGGGGAATGAGCAGTTCTTC.

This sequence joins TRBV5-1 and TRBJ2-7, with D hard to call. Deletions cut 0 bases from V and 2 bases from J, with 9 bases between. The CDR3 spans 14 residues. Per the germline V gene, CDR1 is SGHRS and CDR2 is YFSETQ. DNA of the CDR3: TGCGCCAGCAGCTTGGCTGACATACCCTACGAGCAGTACTTC. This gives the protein CASSLADIPYEQYF.

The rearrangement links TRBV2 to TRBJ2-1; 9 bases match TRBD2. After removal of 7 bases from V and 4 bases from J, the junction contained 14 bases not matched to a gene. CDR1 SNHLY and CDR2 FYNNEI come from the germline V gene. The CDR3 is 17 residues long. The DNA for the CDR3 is TGTGCCAGCATAAGGGAGCTAGCGGGACGGATATACAATGAGCAGTTCTTC. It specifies CASIRELAGRIYNEQFF. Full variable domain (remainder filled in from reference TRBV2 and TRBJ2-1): EPEVTQTPSHQVTQMGQEVILRCVPISNHLYFYWYRQILGQKVEFLVSFYNNEISEKSEIFDDQFSVERPDGSNFTLKIRSTKLEDSAMYFCASIRELAGRIYNEQFFGPGTRLTVL.

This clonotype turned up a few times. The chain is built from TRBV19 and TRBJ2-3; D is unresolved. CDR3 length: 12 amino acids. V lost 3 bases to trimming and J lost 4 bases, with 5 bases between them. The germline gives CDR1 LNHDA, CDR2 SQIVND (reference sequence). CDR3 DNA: TGTGCCAGTAGTATGGGTCCAGATACGCAGTATTTT. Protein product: CASSMGPDTQYF.

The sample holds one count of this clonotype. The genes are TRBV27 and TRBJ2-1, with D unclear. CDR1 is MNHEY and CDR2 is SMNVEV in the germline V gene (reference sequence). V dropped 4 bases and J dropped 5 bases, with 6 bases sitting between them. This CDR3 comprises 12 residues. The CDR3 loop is CASSSRNNEQFF. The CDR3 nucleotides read TGTGCCAGCAGTTCCCGGAACAATGAGCAGTTCTTC.

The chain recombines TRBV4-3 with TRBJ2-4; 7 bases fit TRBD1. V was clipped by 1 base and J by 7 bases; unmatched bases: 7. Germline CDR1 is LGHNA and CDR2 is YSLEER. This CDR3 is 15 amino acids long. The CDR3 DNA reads TGCGCCAGCAGCCAAGCGCTGAGCAGGGGGAACATTCAGTACTTC. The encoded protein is CASSQALSRGNIQYF.

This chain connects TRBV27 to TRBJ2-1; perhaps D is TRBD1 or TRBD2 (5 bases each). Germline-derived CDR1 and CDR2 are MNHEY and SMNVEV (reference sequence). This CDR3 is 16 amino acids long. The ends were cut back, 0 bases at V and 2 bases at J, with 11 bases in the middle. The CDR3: CASSLSGQGPYNEQFF. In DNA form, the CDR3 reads TGTGCCAGCAGTTTATCAGGGCAGGGACCCTACAATGAGCAGTTCTTC.

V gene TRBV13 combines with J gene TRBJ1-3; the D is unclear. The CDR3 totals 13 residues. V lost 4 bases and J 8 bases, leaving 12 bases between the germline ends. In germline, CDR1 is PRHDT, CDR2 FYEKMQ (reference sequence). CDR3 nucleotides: TGTGCCAGCAGCTCCCCGGGGTCCGACACCATATATTTT. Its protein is CASSSPGSDTIYF.

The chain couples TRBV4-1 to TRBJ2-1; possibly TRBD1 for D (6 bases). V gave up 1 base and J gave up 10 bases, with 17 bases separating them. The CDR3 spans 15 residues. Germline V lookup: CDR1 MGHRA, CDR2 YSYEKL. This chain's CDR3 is CASSQVLGSGGEQFF. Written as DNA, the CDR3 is TGCGCCAGCAGCCAAGTCTTGGGATCTGGGGGCGAGCAGTTCTTC.

This chain's CDR3 is CASSSWTGADTGELFF. CDR3 coding DNA: TGTGCCAGCTCATCTTGGACAGGGGCGGACACCGGGGAGCTGTTTTTT. The V gene is TRBV18, the J gene TRBJ2-2, with 9 bases that match TRBD1. Per germline, CDR1 KGHSH and CDR2 LQKENI. The V and J ends lost 5 bases and 3 bases, in that order; junction bases with no gene match: 7. The CDR3 runs 16 residues.

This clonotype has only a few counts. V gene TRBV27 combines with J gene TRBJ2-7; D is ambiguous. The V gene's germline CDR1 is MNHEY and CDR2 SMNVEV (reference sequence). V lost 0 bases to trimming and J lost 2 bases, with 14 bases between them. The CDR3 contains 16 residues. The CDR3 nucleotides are TGTGCCAGCAGTTTATCGGCACCAACAGCTACCTACGAGCAGTACTTC. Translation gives CASSLSAPTATYEQYF.

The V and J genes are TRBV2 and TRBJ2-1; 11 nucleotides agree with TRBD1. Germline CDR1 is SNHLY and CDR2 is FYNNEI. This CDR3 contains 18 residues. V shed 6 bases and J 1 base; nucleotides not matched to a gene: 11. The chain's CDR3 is CASRHGQGAVGSYNEQFF. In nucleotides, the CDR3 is TGTGCCAGCAGACACGGACAGGGGGCTGTGGGGTCCTACAATGAGCAGTTCTTC.

CDR3: CASGLAQVREKLFF. The CDR3 coding sequence is TGTGCTAGTGGTTTGGCACAGGTTCGTGAAAAACTGTTTTTT. The chain uses TRBV12-5 and TRBJ1-4; perhaps TRBD1 as D (5 bases). Deletions cut 1 base from V and 7 bases from J, with 10 bases between. The CDR3 is 14 residues long. The germline CDR1 and CDR2 sequences are LGHNT and FRNRAP.

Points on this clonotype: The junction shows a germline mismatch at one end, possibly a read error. For the CDR3, the DNA is TGTGCCGGCAGCCAGATGGACATCATTAACTATGGCTACACCTTC. This translates into CAGSQMDIINYGYTF. This chain connects TRBV7-9 to TRBJ1-2; D possibly corresponds to TRBD1 (5 bases). There are 15 residues in the CDR3. The V gene's germline CDR1 is SEHNR and CDR2 FQNEAQ (reference sequence).

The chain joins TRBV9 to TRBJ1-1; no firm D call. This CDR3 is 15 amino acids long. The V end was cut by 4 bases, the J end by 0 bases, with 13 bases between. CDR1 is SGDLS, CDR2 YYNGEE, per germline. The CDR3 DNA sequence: TGTGCCAGCAGCACAACCTCTCTTATGAACACTGAAGCTTTCTTT. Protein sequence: CASSTTSLMNTEAFF.

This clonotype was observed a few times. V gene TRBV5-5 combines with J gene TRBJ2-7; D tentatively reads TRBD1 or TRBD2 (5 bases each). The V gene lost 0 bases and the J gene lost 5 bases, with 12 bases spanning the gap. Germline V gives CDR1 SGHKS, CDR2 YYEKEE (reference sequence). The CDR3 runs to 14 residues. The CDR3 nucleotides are TGTGCCAGCAGCTTGGCCGGGACCCCTCACGAGCAGTACTTC. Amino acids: CASSLAGTPHEQYF. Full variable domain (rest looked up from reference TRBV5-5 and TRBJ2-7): DAGVTQSPTHLIKTRGQQVTLRCSPISGHKSVSWYQQVLGQGPQFIFQYYEKEERGRGNFPDRFSARQFPNYSSELNVNALLLGDSALYLCASSLAGTPHEQYFGPGTRLTVT.

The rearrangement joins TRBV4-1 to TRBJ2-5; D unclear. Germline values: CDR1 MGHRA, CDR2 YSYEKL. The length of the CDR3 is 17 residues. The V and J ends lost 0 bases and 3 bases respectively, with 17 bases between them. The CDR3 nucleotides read TGCGCCAGCAGCCAAGACCCACCACCTAGTGAGGAAGAGACCCAGTACTTC. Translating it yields CASSQDPPPSEEETQYF.

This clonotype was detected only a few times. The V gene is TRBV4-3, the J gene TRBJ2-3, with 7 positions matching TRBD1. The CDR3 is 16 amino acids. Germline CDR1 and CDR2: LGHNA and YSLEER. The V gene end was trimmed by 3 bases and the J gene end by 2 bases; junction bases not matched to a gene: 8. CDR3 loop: CASSQQGQKLTDTQYF. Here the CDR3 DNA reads TGCGCCAGCAGCCAGCAGGGACAGAAGCTCACAGATACGCAGTATTTT.

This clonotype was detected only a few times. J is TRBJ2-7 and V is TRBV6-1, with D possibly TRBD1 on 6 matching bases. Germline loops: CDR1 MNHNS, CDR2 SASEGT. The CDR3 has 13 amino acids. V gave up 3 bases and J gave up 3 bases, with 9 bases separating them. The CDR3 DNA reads TGTGCCAGCAGTGATGTCAGGGGCTACGAGCAGTACTTC. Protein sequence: CASSDVRGYEQYF.

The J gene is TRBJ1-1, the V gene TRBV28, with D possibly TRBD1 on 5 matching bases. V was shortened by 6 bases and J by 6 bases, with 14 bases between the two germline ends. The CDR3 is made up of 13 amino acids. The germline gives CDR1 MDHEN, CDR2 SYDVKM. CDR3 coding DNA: TGTGCCAGCAGAGAGGCGGGGACCCCTGAAGCTTTCTTT. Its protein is CASREAGTPEAFF.

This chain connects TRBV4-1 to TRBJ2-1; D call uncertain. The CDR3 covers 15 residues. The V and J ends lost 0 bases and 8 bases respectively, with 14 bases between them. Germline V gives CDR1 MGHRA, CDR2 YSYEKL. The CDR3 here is CASSQEITSLDEQFF. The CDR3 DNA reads TGCGCCAGCAGCCAAGAGATAACTTCTTTGGATGAGCAGTTCTTC.

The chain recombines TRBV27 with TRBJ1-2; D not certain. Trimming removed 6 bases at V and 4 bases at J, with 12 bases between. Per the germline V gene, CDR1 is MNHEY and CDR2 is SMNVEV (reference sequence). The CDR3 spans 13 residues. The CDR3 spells CASSLGGIYGYTF. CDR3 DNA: TGTGCCAGCAGCTTGGGAGGGATCTATGGCTACACCTTC.

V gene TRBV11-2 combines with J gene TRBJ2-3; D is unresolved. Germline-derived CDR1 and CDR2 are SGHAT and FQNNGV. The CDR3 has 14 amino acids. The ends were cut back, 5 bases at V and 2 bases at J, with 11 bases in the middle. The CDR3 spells CASSIPRFTDTQYF. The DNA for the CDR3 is TGTGCCAGCAGCATCCCGCGGTTCACAGATACGCAGTATTTT.